These 14 T cell receptor beta chains originate from one sample sequenced in a study of T cells in Graves' hyperthyroidism and ophthalmopathy. Researchers took RNA transcripts and amplified the TCR beta CDR3 regions from them. The HTBI primer set was used in a first-round RT-PCR of the TCR CDR3. Using its own MiXCR run on the multiplex PCR reads, TCRdb lists one record per CDR3 protein. In the table there are around 620,000 distinct CDR3 sequences, roughly 17% of which are singletons. Sequencing was done on a sample of blood. The receptors come from a woman aged 25-40 years with Graves' hyperthyroidism.

The sample holds a few counts of this clonotype. This chain uses TRBV7-2 with TRBJ2-2, with 12 positions matching TRBD2. Germline V gene lookup returns CDR1 SGHTA and CDR2 FQGNSA. The CDR3 consists of 21 residues. The junction had 15 bases not matched to a gene; V was cut back by 0 bases and J by 4 bases. The CDR3 region is CASSLAALQASGRGRTGELFF. Written as DNA, the CDR3 is TGTGCCAGCAGCTTAGCGGCCTTACAGGCTAGCGGGAGGGGTCGCACCGGGGAGCTGTTTTTT.

This clonotype was detected ten times or more. The chain has TRBV6-5 and TRBJ2-7; D gene uncertain. CDR1 and CDR2 (germline): MNHEY, SVGAGI. This CDR3 has 16 amino acids. V was pared by 0 bases and J by 0 bases, with 12 bases between. The chain's CDR3 is CASSYSLVGSSYEQYF. The CDR3 DNA reads as TGTGCCAGCAGTTACTCGCTGGTCGGAAGCTCCTACGAGCAGTACTTC.

The V and J genes are TRBV6-5 and TRBJ1-5; TRBD1 might be the D (5 bases). The germline gives CDR1 MNHEY, CDR2 SVGAGI. Trimming left V 3 bases short and J 1 base short, with 16 bases between. The CDR3 consists of 17 residues. This CDR3 reads CASSYRARDVSNQPQHF. The CDR3 DNA sequence: TGTGCCAGCAGTTATAGGGCCCGGGACGTAAGCAATCAGCCCCAGCATTTT.

The V gene is TRBV2, the J gene TRBJ2-1; 11 bases line up with TRBD2. Germline assignment: CDR1 SNHLY and CDR2 FYNNEI. The junction had 4 bases not matched to a gene; V was cut back by 3 bases and J by 9 bases. The CDR3 extends over 14 amino acids. This CDR3 reads CASSEGGTSGEQFF. The CDR3 DNA follows: TGTGCCAGCAGTGAGGGGGGGACTAGCGGTGAGCAGTTCTTC.

The chain uses TRBV5-6 and TRBJ1-2; TRBD1 is a possible D gene (5 bases). This CDR3 has 14 amino acids. The germline V gene encodes CDR1 SGHDT and CDR2 YYEEEE. V was pared by 4 bases and J by 5 bases, with 15 bases between. As DNA, the CDR3 is TGTGCCAGCAGCGCAGGTCAGGGAGGGTATGGCTACACCTTC. Its protein product is CASSAGQGGYGYTF.

This CDR3 is CASSTAITDTQYF. In DNA, the CDR3 is TGCGCCAGCAGCACAGCAATCACAGATACGCAGTATTTT. This chain joins TRBV5-1 and TRBJ2-3; D unresolved. Trimming shortened V by 4 bases and J by 2 bases, and 8 bases separated the two germline ends. This CDR3 region has 13 residues. Germline lookup yields CDR1 SGHRS and CDR2 YFSETQ.

The sample holds a few counts of this clonotype. This rearrangement joins TRBV12-3 or TRBV12-4 to TRBJ1-1; perhaps TRBD1 as D (6 bases). The CDR3 is 13 residues long. Trimming pared 4 bases from V and 3 bases from J, leaving 9 bases between. This CDR3 reads CASSSGEYTEAFF. The CDR3 nucleotides are TGTGCCAGCAGTTCAGGGGAGTACACTGAAGCTTTCTTT.

As concerns this clonotype: Since a much larger clone is just one base distant, this may be a read error. The gene calls are TRBV12-3 or TRBV12-4 and TRBJ2-2; TRBD2 aligns across 11 bases. This CDR3 region has 19 residues. Trimming cost V 6 bases and J 3 bases; bases outside gene matches: 15. In nucleotides, the CDR3 is TGTGCCAGCAGGACCCCCCGGGGGGTGACTAGCGGGGACACCGGGGAGCTGTTTTTT. It codes for CASRTPRGVTSGDTGELFF.

In this sample, this clonotype turned up a few times. This sequence joins TRBV7-8 and TRBJ2-7; a weak D match, TRBD1 (6 bases). The CDR3 sequence is 13 residues long. Trimming removed 7 bases at V and 5 bases at J, with 15 bases between. Germline V CDR1 and CDR2: SGHVS, FQNEAQ. CDR3 sequence (DNA): TGTGCCAGCACCCTTAGGGGGATCAACGAGCAGTACTTC. Translating it yields CASTLRGINEQYF.

This clonotype has ten or more counts. The V gene is TRBV6-2 or TRBV6-3, the J gene TRBJ2-7; 13 nucleotides agree with TRBD2. CDR1 and CDR2 from the germline V gene are MNHEY and SVGEGT. Trimming cost V 2 bases and J 7 bases; bases outside gene matches: 17. The CDR3 totals 19 residues. CDR3: CASSYPGLAGVSLPREQYF. The DNA for the CDR3 is TGTGCCAGCAGTTACCCCGGACTAGCGGGAGTTAGCCTGCCGCGGGAGCAGTACTTC.

There are a few counts of this clonotype. The genes are TRBV7-2 and TRBJ1-1; the match to TRBD1 covers 8 bases. Germline CDR1 is SGHTA and CDR2 is FQGNSA. The CDR3 runs to 15 residues. With V trimmed by 5 bases and J by 11 bases, 16 bases remained unmatched. The DNA of the CDR3 is TGTGCCAGCAGCCGCGAGACAGGGGCAGAAGGGGTGGCTTTCTTT. This sequence encodes CASSRETGAEGVAFF.

This clonotype has ten or more counts. The chain recombines TRBV20-1 with TRBJ2-7; the match to TRBD2 covers 10 bases. Unmatched junction bases numbered 20, after V lost 3 bases and J lost 0 bases. The CDR3 contains 20 residues. The germline CDR1 and CDR2 sequences are DFQATT and SNEGSKA (reference sequence). The CDR3 spells CSARPPSGSNPKMSSYEQYF. Here the CDR3 DNA reads TGCAGTGCTAGGCCCCCTAGCGGGAGCAACCCGAAGATGAGCTCCTACGAGCAGTACTTC.

This chain connects TRBV12-3 or TRBV12-4 to TRBJ2-3; 10 bases are shared with TRBD2. Unmatched junction bases numbered 9, after V lost 3 bases and J lost 6 bases. CDR3 length: 16 amino acids. The CDR3 DNA reads TGTGCCAGCAGTTTCGTTGGGGGTAGCGGGAGGGATACGCAGTATTTT. This codes for CASSFVGGSGRDTQYF.

This clonotype showed up many times. The chain has TRBV2 and TRBJ1-1; D possibly corresponds to TRBD1 (6 bases). Trimming stripped 0 bases from V and 11 bases from J, with 19 bases between. The CDR3 contains 15 residues. From germline, CDR1 is SNHLY and CDR2 FYNNEI. The CDR3 DNA sequence: TGTGCCAGCAGTGAAGCGGACCTTAGCTACAGGGTTGCTTTCTTT. Amino acids: CASSEADLSYRVAFF.